This T cell receptor beta chain was found in a study of regulatory T cells in long-lasting Graves disease. Through Arm-PCR of CDR3 regions and iRepertoire HTBI primers, TCR beta libraries were built. TCRdb reanalysed the multiplex PCR reads using MiXCR and keeps one entry per CDR3 protein. The sample consists of some 500,000 distinct CDR3 sequences, roughly 16% of them appearing once. Specified time point: newly diagnosed GD, antithyroid drugs for less than 3 months. The TCR library was prepared using RNA isolated from PBMCs. V dropped 2 bases and J dropped 4 bases, with 14 bases sitting between them. The germline CDR1 and CDR2 sequences are SNHLY and FYNNEI. The CDR3 length is 15 residues. Separately, the same data were catalogued under a study of T cells in Graves' hyperthyroidism and ophthalmopathy. That source notes: Uncontrolled infection, other autoimmune disease, pregnancy or lactation excluded patients.

The sequencing used peripheral blood mononuclear cells (PBMCs), collected at new diagnosis, from a patient treated with antithyroid drugs. J is TRBJ1-2 and V is TRBV2; no definite D call. The sequence was obtained from a woman in her forties or fifties with Graves disease. CDR3 loop: CASSENPQDAYGYTF. As DNA, the CDR3 is TGTGCCAGCAGTGAAAATCCGCAGGACGCCTATGGCTACACCTTC.